These T cell receptor beta chains were read from a single sample in a study of blood T cell repertoires in COVID-19. Clones were read by immunoSEQ multiplex PCR, and TCRdb kept only the in-frame ones, dropping some. The sample lists approximately 190,000 clones, 84% seen once, with approximately 5.1% in the top ten. Sequenced material: peripheral blood. The origin of the receptors is a woman in her 70s with active or convalescent COVID-19. Each CDR3 is given with its conserved first and last residue. Each record gives: clone size, J gene, V gene, D gene, CDR3 DNA, CDR3 protein. D genes are given only for firm matches. Part of the rows lack a size; the others show once, few, many or a class for expanded clones.

NA	TRBJ2-4	TRBV5-1	NA	TGCGCCAGCAGCTTGGCCGGAGGGATGGTAGCCAAAAACATTCAGTACTTC	CASSLAGGMVAKNIQYF
NA	TRBJ1-2	TRBV13	NA	TGTGCCAGCAGCTTAACCTCGGACAGTCCCTATGGCTACACCTTC	CASSLTSDSPYGYTF
NA	TRBJ2-1	TRBV6-1	NA	TGTGCCAGCAGTGACCATCTGAGCTCCTACAATGAGCAGTTCTTC	CASSDHLSSYNEQFF
NA	TRBJ1-6	TRBV5-1	NA	TGCGCCAGCAGCCCCGAACCTCAGGCCCCCCTCCACTTT	CASSPEPQAPLHF
NA	TRBJ2-1	TRBV13	NA	TGTGCCAGCAGCACAGGGGGTAGCGGGAGTAAGCAGTTCTTC	CASSTGGSGSKQFF
NA	TRBJ2-1	TRBV2	TRBD2	TGTGCCAGCAGCGAAAGCGGGAGAGGTTCCAATGAGCAGTTCTTC	CASSESGRGSNEQFF
NA	TRBJ2-3	TRBV9	NA	TGTGCCAGCAGCGCGACAGGTTTCTTCACAGATACGCAGTATTTT	CASSATGFFTDTQYF
NA	TRBJ1-5	TRBV27	TRBD1	TGTGCCAGCAGTCGGGACAGATCTAGCAATCAGCCCCAGCATTTT	CASSRDRSSNQPQHF
NA	TRBJ2-3	TRBV24-1	TRBD1	TGTGCCACCAGTGATTTTGGCACAGGGGTAGATACGCAGTATTTT	CATSDFGTGVDTQYF
NA	TRBJ2-3	TRBV11-2	TRBD2	TGTGCCAGCAGCTTAGTACTAGCGGGAGTGAGAGATACGCAGTATTTT	CASSLVLAGVRDTQYF
once	TRBJ2-3	TRBV9	TRBD1	TGTGCCAGCACCCAGACAGGGGGCGTCGGAACAGATACGCAGTATTTT	CASTQTGGVGTDTQYF
NA	TRBJ1-5	TRBV3-1/TRBV3-2	TRBD1	TGTGCCAGCAGCCAAGCCGGGACAGGGGGGGATCAGCCCCAGCATTTT	CASSQAGTGGDQPQHF